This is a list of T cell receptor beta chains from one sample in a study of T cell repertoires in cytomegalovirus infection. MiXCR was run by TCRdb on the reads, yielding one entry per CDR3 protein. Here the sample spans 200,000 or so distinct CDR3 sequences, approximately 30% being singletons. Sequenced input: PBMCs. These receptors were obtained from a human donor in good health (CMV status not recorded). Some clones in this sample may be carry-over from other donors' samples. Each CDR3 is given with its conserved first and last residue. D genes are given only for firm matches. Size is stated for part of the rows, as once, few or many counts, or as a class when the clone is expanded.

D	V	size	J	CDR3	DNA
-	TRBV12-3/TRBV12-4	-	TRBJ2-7	CASSSRDKGHYEQYF	TGTGCCAGCAGTTCCCGGGACAAGGGGCACTACGAGCAGTACTTC
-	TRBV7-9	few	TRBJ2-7	CASSAQGGAYEQYF	TGTGCCAGCAGCGCCCAGGGGGGCGCCTACGAGCAGTACTTC
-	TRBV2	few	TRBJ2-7	CASSDGAPVSYEQYF	TGTGCCAGCAGTGATGGTGCGCCCGTCTCCTACGAGCAGTACTTC
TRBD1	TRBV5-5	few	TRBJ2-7	CASSWDRVPGEQYF	TGTGCCAGCAGCTGGGACAGGGTTCCGGGCGAGCAGTACTTC
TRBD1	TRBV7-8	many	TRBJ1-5	CASSFQRTGNQPQHF	TGTGCCAGCAGCTTCCAGCGGACAGGGAATCAGCCCCAGCATTTT
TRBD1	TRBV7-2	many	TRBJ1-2	CASSQGEVGYTF	TGTGCCAGCAGCCAGGGGGAGGTTGGCTACACCTTC
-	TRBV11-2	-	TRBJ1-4	CASSRGQPNEKLFF	TGTGCCAGCAGCCGGGGGCAGCCAAATGAAAAACTGTTTTTT
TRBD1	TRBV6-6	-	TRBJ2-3	CASSHNRGPTDTQYF	TGTGCCAGCAGCCATAACAGGGGGCCCACAGATACGCAGTATTTT
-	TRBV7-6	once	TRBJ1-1	CASSSGDVEAFF	TGTGCCAGCAGCTCAGGGGACGTTGAAGCTTTCTTT
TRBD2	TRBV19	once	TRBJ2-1	CASSRLSGTPYNEQFF	TGTGCCAGTAGTAGGTTAAGCGGGACTCCCTACAATGAGCAGTTCTTC
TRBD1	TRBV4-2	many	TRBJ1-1	CASTRQGRDTEAFF	TGTGCCAGCACAAGACAGGGAAGAGACACTGAAGCTTTCTTT
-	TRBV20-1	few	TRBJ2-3	CSASGGARPDTQYF	TGCAGTGCCTCCGGCGGGGCCAGACCAGATACGCAGTATTTT
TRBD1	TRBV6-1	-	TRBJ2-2	CASRKGQGASPDTGELFF	TGTGCCAGCAGAAAAGGACAGGGGGCGTCCCCGGACACCGGGGAGCTGTTTTTT
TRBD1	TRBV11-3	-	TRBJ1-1	CASSGGQGKEAFF	TGTGCCAGCAGCGGGGGACAGGGGAAAGAAGCTTTCTTT
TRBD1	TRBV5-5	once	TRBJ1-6	CASSLHGTGDSPLHF	TGTGCCAGCAGCTTGCACGGGACAGGGGATTCACCCCTCCACTTT
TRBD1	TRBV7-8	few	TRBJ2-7	CASSSRVGTGSYEQYF	TGTGCCAGCAGCTCGAGGGTCGGGACAGGATCCTACGAGCAGTACTTC
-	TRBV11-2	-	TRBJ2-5	CASSQLTTEETQYF	TGTGCCAGCAGCCAGCTTACCACCGAGGAGACCCAGTACTTC
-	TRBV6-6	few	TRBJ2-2	CASSYLRTTFGGELFF	TGTGCCAGCAGTTACTTGAGGACTACCTTTGGCGGGGAGCTGTTTTTT
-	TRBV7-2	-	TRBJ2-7	CASSWTDLSSYEQYF	TGTGCCAGCAGCTGGACTGACTTAAGCTCCTACGAGCAGTACTTC
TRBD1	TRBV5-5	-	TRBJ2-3	CASIMPGQGSYTQYF	TGTGCCAGCATCATGCCGGGACAGGGATCTTATACGCAGTATTTT
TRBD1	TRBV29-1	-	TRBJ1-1	CSVMTGGDTEAFF	TGCAGCGTGATGACAGGGGGGGACACTGAAGCTTTCTTT
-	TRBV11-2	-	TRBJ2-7	CASSPIIGEQYF	TGTGCCAGCAGCCCGATAATCGGCGAGCAGTACTTC
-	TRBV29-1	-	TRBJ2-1	CSVPWTGGARGEQFF	TGCAGCGTTCCCTGGACTGGGGGGGCCCGGGGTGAGCAGTTCTTC
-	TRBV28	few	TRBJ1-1	CASRVNTEAFF	TGTGCCAGCAGGGTGAACACTGAAGCTTTCTTT
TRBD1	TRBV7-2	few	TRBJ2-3	CASSREGQGTQYF	TGTGCCAGCAGCCGTGAGGGACAGGGTACGCAGTATTTT
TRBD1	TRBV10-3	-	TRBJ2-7	CAISDLIPGQGSYEQYF	TGTGCCATCAGTGACCTAATTCCGGGACAGGGCTCCTACGAGCAGTACTTC
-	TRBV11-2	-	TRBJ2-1	CASSHGGAAYNEQFF	TGTGCCAGCAGCCATGGGGGGGCCGCGTACAATGAGCAGTTCTTC
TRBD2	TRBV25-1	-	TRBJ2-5	CASSDIRLALSETQYF	TGTGCCAGCAGTGATATTAGACTAGCGCTATCGGAGACCCAGTACTTC
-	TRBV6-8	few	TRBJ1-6	CASTMQGSNSPLHF	TGTGCCAGCACGATGCAGGGGAGTAATTCACCCCTCCACTTT
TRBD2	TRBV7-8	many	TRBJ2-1	CASSLGLARNNEQFF	TGTGCCAGCAGCCTAGGACTAGCTCGCAACAATGAGCAGTTCTTC
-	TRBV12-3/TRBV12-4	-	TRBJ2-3	CASSSRGGDSGFVTQYF	TGTGCCAGCAGTTCAAGGGGAGGGGACAGTGGATTCGTTACGCAGTATTTT
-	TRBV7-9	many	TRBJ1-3	CASTQEFGRGSSGNTIYF	TGTGCCAGCACCCAGGAATTTGGTCGGGGATCGAGTGGAAACACCATATATTTT
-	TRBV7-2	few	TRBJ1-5	CASSAQGDPQHF	TGTGCCAGCAGCGCTCAGGGAGACCCCCAGCATTTT
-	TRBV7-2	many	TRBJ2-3	CASSLGSTDTQYF	TGTGCCAGCAGCTTAGGAAGCACAGATACGCAGTATTTT
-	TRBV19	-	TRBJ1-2	CASSPQRSTVIYGYTF	TGTGCCAGTAGTCCCCAAAGATCGACAGTAATCTATGGCTACACCTTC
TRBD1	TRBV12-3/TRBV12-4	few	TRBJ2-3	CASSFDRGISDTQYF	TGTGCCAGCAGCTTTGACAGGGGCATCTCAGATACGCAGTATTTT
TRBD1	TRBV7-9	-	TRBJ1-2	CASSQETGNYGYTF	TGTGCCAGCAGCCAGGAGACAGGGAACTATGGCTACACCTTC
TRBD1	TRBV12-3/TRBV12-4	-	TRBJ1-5	CASSRTGGGNQPQHF	TGTGCCAGCAGTCGGACAGGGGGCGGCAATCAGCCCCAGCATTTT
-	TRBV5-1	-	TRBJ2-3	CASSLAYSTDTQYF	TGCGCCAGCAGCCTAGCCTATAGCACAGATACGCAGTATTTT
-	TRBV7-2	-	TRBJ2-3	CASSLAIQNTQYF	TGTGCCAGCAGCTTAGCCATCCAAAATACGCAGTATTTT
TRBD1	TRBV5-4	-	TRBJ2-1	CASSSGQVGSEQFF	TGTGCCAGCAGCTCAGGACAGGTTGGGAGTGAGCAGTTCTTC
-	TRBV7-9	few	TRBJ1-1	CASSPPLPQGSEAFF	TGTGCCAGCAGCCCCCCCCTCCCCCAGGGGTCTGAAGCTTTCTTT
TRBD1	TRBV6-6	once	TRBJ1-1	CASLDRFAEAFF	TGTGCCAGCTTGGACAGGTTTGCTGAAGCTTTCTTT
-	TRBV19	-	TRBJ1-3	CASSISTGNTIYF	TGTGCCAGTAGTATATCTACTGGAAACACCATATATTTT